The 5 T cell receptor beta chains in this list originate from one sample, sequenced in a study of blood T cell repertoires in COVID-19. Method: immunoSEQ multiplex PCR; TCRdb's copy keeps in-frame clones and lacks some. Here the sample spans approximately 290,000 clones, over 85% being singletons. The specimen sequenced was peripheral blood. These receptors were obtained from a woman in her twenties or thirties with COVID-19, enrolled during active disease.

This chain uses TRBV28 with TRBJ2-3; D gene ambiguous. Germline V gene data show CDR1 as MDHEN and CDR2 as SYDVKM. V was pared by 5 bases and J by 3 bases, with 9 bases between. The CDR3 consists of 13 residues. The CDR3 loop is CASSPRLTDTQYF. The CDR3 nucleotides are TGTGCCAGCAGTCCCCGACTTACAGATACGCAGTATTTT.

J is TRBJ1-1 and V is TRBV5-6, with 10 bases fitting TRBD1. The CDR3 is made up of 15 amino acids. Germline V gene data show CDR1 as SGHDT and CDR2 as YYEEEE. Losses at the gene ends were 1 base for V and 6 bases for J; bases not matched to a gene: 6. The CDR3 region has the DNA TGTGCCAGCAGCTTGAGAGCGACAGGGGGCCCTGAAGCTTTCTTT. This gives the protein CASSLRATGGPEAFF.

The genes are TRBV28 and TRBJ2-7; D unclear. Per the germline V gene, CDR1 is MDHEN and CDR2 is SYDVKM. The germline V and J ends were trimmed by 2 bases and 5 bases, with 4 bases remaining between them. This CDR3 is built from 11 residues. CDR3 protein: CASSLTNEQYF. The CDR3 DNA reads as TGTGCCAGCAGTTTAACTAACGAGCAGTACTTC. Looking up the rest from reference TRBV28 and TRBJ2-7 gives the full variable domain: DVKVTQSSRYLVKRTGEKVFLECVQDMDHENMFWYRQDPGLGLRLIYFSYDVKMKEKGDIPEGYSVSREKKERFSLILESASTNQTSMYLCASSLTNEQYFGPGTRLTVT.

The chain joins TRBV5-1 to TRBJ1-5; TRBD1 matches 9 bases. V gave up 0 bases and J gave up 7 bases; unmatched junction bases: 2. This CDR3 spans 14 amino acids. CDR1 and CDR2 (germline): SGHRS, YFSETQ. The CDR3 is CASSLGQGGQPQHF. The CDR3 coding sequence is TGCGCCAGCAGCTTGGGACAGGGGGGACAGCCCCAGCATTTT.

The chain combines TRBV19 with TRBJ2-1; D remains ambiguous. CDR1 LNHDA and CDR2 SQIVND come from the germline V gene (reference sequence). Between the trimmed V and J ends, which lost 5 bases and 0 bases, there was a span of 8 bases. This CDR3 is 14 amino acids long. This CDR3 reads CASSPASSYNEQFF. In DNA, the CDR3 is TGTGCCAGTAGTCCTGCGAGCTCCTACAATGAGCAGTTCTTC.